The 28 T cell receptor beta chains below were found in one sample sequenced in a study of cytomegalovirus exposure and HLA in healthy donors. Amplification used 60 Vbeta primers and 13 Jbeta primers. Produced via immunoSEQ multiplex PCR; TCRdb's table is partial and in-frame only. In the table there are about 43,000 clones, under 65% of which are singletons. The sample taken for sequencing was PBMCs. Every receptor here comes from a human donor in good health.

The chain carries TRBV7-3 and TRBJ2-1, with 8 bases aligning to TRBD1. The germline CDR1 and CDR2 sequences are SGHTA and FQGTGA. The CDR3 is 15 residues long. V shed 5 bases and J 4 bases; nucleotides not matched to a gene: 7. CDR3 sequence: CASSPGQGPYNEQFF. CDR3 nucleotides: TGTGCCAGCAGCCCCGGACAGGGTCCGTACAATGAGCAGTTCTTC. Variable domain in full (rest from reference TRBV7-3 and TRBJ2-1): GAGVSQTPSNKVTEKGKYVELRCDPISGHTALYWYRQSLGQGPEFLIYFQGTGAADDSGLPNDRFFAVRPEGSVSTLKIQRTERGDSAVYLCASSPGQGPYNEQFFGPGTRLTVL.

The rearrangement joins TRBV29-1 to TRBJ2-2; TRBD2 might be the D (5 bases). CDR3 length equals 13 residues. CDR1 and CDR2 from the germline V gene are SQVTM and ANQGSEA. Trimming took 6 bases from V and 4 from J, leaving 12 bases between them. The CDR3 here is CSVTMGITGELFF. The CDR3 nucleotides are TGCAGCGTGACTATGGGAATCACCGGGGAGCTGTTTTTT.

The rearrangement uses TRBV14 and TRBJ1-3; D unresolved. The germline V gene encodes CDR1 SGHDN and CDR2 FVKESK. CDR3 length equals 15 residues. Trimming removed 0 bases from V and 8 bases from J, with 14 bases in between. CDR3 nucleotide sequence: TGTGCCAGCAGCCAAGATACACGGGGAAGGGACACCATATATTTT. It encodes CASSQDTRGRDTIYF.

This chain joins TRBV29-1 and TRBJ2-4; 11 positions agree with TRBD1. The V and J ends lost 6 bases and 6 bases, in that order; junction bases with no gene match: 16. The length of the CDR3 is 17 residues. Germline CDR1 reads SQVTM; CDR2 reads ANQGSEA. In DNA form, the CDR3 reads TGCAGCGTAGGTCTCACCGGAGGGACAGGGGGAGTAAACATTCAGTACTTC. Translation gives CSVGLTGGTGGVNIQYF.

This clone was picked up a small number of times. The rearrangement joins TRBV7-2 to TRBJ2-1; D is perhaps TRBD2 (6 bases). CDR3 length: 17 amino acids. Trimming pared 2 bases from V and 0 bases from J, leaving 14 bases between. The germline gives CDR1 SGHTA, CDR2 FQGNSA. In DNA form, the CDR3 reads TGTGCCAGCAGCTTAACCGGTGGGGGGTACTCCTACAATGAGCAGTTCTTC. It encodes CASSLTGGGYSYNEQFF.

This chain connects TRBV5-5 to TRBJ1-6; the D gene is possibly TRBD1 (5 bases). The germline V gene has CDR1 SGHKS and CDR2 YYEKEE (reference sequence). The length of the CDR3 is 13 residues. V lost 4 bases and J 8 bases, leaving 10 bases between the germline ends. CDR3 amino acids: CASSPAGDSPLHF. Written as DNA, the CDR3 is TGTGCCAGCAGCCCGGCGGGGGATTCACCCCTCCACTTT.

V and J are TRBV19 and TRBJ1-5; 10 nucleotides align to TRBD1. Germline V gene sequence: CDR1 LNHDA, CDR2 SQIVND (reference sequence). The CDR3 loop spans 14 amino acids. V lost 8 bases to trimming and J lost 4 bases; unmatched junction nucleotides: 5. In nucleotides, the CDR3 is TGTGCCAGTGTTTCGGGACAGGGGAATCAGCCCCAGCATTTT. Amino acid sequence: CASVSGQGNQPQHF.

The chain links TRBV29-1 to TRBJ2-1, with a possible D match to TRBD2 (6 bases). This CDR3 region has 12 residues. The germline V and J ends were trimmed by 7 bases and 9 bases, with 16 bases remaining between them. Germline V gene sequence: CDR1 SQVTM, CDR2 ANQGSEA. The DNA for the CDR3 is TGCAGCGCCACCCTTCTAGCGAGTGAGCAGTTCTTC. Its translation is CSATLLASEQFF.

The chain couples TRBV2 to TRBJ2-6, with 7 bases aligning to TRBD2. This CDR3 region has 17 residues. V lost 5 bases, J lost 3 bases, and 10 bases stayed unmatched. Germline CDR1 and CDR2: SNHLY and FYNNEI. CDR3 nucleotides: TGTGCCAGCAGTAGTGGGAGGGGATTAGGTGGGGCCAACGTCCTGACTTTC. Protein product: CASSSGRGLGGANVLTF.

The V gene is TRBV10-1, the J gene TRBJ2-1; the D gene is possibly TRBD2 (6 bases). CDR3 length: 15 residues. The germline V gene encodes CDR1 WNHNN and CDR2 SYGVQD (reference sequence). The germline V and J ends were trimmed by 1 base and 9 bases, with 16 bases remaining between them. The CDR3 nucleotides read TGCGCCAGCAGTGAGTATCGCCGGGGGAGCGGTGAGCAGTTCTTC. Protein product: CASSEYRRGSGEQFF.

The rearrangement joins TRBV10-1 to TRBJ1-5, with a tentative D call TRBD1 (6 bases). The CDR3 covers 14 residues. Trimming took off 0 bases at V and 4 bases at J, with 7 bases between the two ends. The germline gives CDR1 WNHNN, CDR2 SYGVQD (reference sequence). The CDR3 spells CASSESTGNQPQHF. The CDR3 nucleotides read TGCGCCAGCAGTGAGTCCACAGGGAATCAGCCCCAGCATTTT.

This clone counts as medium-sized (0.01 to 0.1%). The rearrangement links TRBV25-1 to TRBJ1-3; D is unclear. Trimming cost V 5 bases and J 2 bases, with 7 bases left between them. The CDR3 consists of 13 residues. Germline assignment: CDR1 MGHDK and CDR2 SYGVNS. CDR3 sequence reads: CASSRTTGNTIYF. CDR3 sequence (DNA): TGTGCCAGCAGTAGAACAACTGGAAACACCATATATTTT.

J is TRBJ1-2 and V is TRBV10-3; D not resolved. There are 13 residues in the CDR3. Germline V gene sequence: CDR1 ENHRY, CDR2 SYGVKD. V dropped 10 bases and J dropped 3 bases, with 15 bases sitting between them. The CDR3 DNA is TGTGCCACAAGCGAAAGCCCGGACTATGGCTACACCTTC. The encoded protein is CATSESPDYGYTF.

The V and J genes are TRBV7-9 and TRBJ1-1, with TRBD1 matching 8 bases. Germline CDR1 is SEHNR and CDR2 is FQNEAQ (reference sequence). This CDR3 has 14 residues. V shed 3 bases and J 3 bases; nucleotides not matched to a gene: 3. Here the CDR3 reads CASSLQGAYTEAFF. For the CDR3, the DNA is TGTGCCAGCAGCTTGCAGGGGGCTTACACTGAAGCTTTCTTT. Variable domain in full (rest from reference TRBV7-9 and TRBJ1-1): DTGVSQNPRHKITKRGQNVTFRCDPISEHNRLYWYRQTLGQGPEFLTYFQNEAQLEKSRLLSDRFSAERPKGSFSTLEIQRTEQGDSAMYLCASSLQGAYTEAFFGQGTRLTVV.

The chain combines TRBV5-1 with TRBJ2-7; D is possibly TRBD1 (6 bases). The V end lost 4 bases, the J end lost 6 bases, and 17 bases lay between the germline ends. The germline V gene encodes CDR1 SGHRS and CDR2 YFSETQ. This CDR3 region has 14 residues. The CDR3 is CASSPSWTAIEQYF. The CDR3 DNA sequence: TGCGCCAGCAGCCCTTCCTGGACAGCAATCGAGCAGTACTTC.

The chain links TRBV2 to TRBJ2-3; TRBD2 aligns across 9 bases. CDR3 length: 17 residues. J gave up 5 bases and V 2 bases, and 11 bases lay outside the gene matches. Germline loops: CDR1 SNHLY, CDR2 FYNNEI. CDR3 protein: CASSEFAGGSYGDTQYF. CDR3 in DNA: TGTGCCAGCAGTGAATTCGCGGGGGGGAGTTATGGAGATACGCAGTATTTT.

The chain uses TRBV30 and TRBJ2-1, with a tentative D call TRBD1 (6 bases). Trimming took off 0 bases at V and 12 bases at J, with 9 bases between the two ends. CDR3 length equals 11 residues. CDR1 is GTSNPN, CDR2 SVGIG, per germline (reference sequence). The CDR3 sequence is CAWSVGQLQFF. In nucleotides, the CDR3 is TGTGCCTGGAGTGTAGGACAGCTGCAGTTCTTC.

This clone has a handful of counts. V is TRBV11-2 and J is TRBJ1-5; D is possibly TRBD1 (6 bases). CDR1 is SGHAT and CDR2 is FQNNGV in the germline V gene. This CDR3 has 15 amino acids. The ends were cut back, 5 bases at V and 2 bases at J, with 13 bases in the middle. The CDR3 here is CASSPYPGGNQPQHF. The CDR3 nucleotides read TGTGCCAGCAGCCCCTACCCAGGGGGCAATCAGCCCCAGCATTTT.

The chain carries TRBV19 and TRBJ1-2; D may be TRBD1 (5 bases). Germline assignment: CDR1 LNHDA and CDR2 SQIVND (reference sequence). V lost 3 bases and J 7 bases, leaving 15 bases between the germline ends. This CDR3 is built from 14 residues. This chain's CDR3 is CASSIAVDSSGYTF. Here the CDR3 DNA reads TGTGCCAGTAGTATTGCTGTCGACAGTAGTGGCTACACCTTC.

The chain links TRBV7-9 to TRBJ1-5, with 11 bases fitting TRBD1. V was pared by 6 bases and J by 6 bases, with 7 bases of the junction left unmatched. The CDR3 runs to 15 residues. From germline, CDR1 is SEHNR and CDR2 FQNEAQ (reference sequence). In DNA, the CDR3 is TGTGCCAGCAGTCTCGGACAGGGGGCATTTCAGCCCCAGCATTTT. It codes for CASSLGQGAFQPQHF.

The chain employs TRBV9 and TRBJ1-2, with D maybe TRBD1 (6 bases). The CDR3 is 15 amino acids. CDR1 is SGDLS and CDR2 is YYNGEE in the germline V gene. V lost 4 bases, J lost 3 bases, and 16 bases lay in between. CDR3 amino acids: CASSRLQGSYYGYTF. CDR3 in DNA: TGTGCCAGCAGCCGCCTACAGGGCTCCTACTATGGCTACACCTTC.

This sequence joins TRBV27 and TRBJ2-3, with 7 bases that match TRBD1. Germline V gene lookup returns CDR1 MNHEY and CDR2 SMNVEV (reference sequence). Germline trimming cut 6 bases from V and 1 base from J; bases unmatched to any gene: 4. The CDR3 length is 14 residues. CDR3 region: CASSDRVGTDTQYF. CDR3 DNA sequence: TGTGCCAGCAGCGACAGGGTTGGCACAGATACGCAGTATTTT.

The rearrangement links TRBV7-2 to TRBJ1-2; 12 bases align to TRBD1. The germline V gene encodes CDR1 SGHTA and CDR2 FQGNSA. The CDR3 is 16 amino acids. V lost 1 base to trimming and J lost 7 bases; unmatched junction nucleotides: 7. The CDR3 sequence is CASSLGFGTGGFGYTF. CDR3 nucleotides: TGTGCCAGCAGCTTAGGATTCGGGACAGGGGGCTTTGGCTACACCTTC.

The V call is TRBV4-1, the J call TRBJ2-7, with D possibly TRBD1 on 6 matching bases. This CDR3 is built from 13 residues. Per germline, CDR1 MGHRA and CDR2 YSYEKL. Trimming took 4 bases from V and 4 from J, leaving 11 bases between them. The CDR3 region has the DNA TGCGCCAGCAGCCTGCTACAGGGATACGAGCAGTACTTC. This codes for CASSLLQGYEQYF.

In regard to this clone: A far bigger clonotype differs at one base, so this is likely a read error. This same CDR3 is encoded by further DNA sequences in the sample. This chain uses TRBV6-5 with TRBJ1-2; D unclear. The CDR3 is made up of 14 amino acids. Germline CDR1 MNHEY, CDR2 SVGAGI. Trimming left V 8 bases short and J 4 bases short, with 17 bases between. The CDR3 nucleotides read TGTGCCAGCCGAAAACTCGACACGCGCTATGGCTACACCTTC. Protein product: CASRKLDTRYGYTF.

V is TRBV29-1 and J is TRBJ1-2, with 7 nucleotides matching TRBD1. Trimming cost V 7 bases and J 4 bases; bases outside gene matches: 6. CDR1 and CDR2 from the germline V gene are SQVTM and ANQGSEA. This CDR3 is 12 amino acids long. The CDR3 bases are TGCAGCGCGATACAGGGGAGCTATGGCTACACCTTC. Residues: CSAIQGSYGYTF.

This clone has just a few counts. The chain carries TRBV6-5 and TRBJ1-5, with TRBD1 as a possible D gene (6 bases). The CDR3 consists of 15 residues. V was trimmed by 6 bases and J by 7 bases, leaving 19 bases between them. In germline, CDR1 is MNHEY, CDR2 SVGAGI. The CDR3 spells CASSRGGGPGQPQHF. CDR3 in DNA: TGTGCCAGCAGCCGAGGGGGGGGGCCAGGACAGCCCCAGCATTTT.

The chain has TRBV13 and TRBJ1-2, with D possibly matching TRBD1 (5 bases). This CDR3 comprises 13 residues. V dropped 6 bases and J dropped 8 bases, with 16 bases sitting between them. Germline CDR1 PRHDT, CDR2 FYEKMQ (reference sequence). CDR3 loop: CASSTGLSEGYTF. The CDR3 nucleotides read TGTGCCAGCAGTACAGGTTTATCGGAAGGCTACACCTTC.